Following are 14 T cell receptor beta chains from one sample sequenced in a study of shared clonotypes between healthy human individuals. Repertoires were generated with immunoSEQ multiplex PCR, while TCRdb's copy carries only in-frame clones and drops some. This table holds some 1.1 million clones, roughly 80% found once. Sequences were obtained from memory CD4+ T cells from PBMCs. Subset specified: CD45RA-negative fraction. All receptors come from a man younger than 35 in good health. Some clones in this sample may be carry-over from other donors' samples.

The V call is TRBV19, the J call TRBJ1-1; 7 bases are shared with TRBD1. V lost 7 bases to trimming and J lost 0 bases; unmatched junction nucleotides: 5. This CDR3 is built from 14 residues. Germline CDR1 reads LNHDA; CDR2 reads SQIVND (reference sequence). The CDR3 is CASTIQGLNTEAFF. The CDR3 DNA follows: TGTGCCAGTACCATACAGGGGCTGAACACTGAAGCTTTCTTT.

The V gene is TRBV30, the J gene TRBJ1-4; D perhaps matches TRBD1 (5 bases). This CDR3 is 15 amino acids long. Trimming removed 0 bases at V and 3 bases at J, with 11 bases between. The germline V gene encodes CDR1 GTSNPN and CDR2 SVGIG (reference sequence). CDR3 amino acids: CAWSVWGMANEKLFF. Here the CDR3 DNA reads TGTGCCTGGAGTGTGTGGGGCATGGCTAATGAAAAACTGTTTTTT.

The chain employs TRBV30 and TRBJ2-5; no firm D call. The CDR3 totals 13 residues. Germline V gene sequence: CDR1 GTSNPN, CDR2 SVGIG (reference sequence). Trimming stripped 2 bases from V and 1 base from J, with 8 bases between. The CDR3 protein is CAWSNGRQETQYF. DNA of the CDR3: TGTGCCTGGAGTAACGGCCGCCAAGAGACCCAGTACTTC.

The chain is built from TRBV7-9 and TRBJ2-3; TRBD1 matches at 8 bases. Per the germline V gene, CDR1 is SEHNR and CDR2 is FQNEAQ (reference sequence). The CDR3 extends over 15 amino acids. Trimming removed 5 bases from V and 5 bases from J; junction bases left unmatched: 9. The CDR3 sequence: CASSPRGTGGDTQYF. Written as DNA, the CDR3 is TGTGCCAGCAGCCCAAGGGGGACAGGCGGAGATACGCAGTATTTT. Full variable domain (remainder filled in from reference TRBV7-9 and TRBJ2-3): DTGVSQNPRHKITKRGQNVTFRCDPISEHNRLYWYRQTLGQGPEFLTYFQNEAQLEKSRLLSDRFSAERPKGSFSTLEIQRTEQGDSAMYLCASSPRGTGGDTQYFGPGTRLTVL.

The chain uses TRBV7-9 and TRBJ2-2, with D perhaps TRBD1 (6 bases). Per the germline V gene, CDR1 is SEHNR and CDR2 is FQNEAQ (reference sequence). The V end was cut by 3 bases, the J end by 4 bases, with 9 bases between. The CDR3 has 14 amino acids. Here the CDR3 reads CASSFQGTTGELFF. CDR3 coding DNA: TGTGCCAGCAGCTTTCAGGGGACCACCGGGGAGCTGTTTTTT.

V is TRBV27 and J is TRBJ2-7, with 10 bases aligning to TRBD1. Germline CDR1 MNHEY, CDR2 SMNVEV (reference sequence). V dropped 5 bases and J dropped 5; count of bases not matched to a gene: 6. The CDR3 length is 14 residues. CDR3 coding DNA: TGTGCCAGCAGTAATCGACAGGGGGCCCACGAGCAGTACTTC. Its protein product is CASSNRQGAHEQYF.

This clone has only one observation. The chain employs TRBV5-1 and TRBJ1-6; the D gene is possibly TRBD1 (6 bases). In germline, CDR1 is SGHRS, CDR2 YFSETQ. The CDR3 contains 16 residues. V was cut by 1 base and J by 6 bases, with 14 bases left in between. The CDR3 nucleotides read TGCGCCAGCAGCTTGTTCGAGGGCAGGGGTAATTCACCCCTCCACTTT. Translating gives CASSLFEGRGNSPLHF.

This clone was detected ten times or more. The chain recombines TRBV27 with TRBJ2-7; no firm D call. V was shortened by 2 bases and J by 4 bases, with 18 bases between the two germline ends. This CDR3 is built from 16 residues. Germline values: CDR1 MNHEY, CDR2 SMNVEV (reference sequence). CDR3 residues: CASSLGSDLAGYEQYF. CDR3 bases: TGTGCCAGCAGTTTAGGGTCCGACTTAGCAGGTTACGAGCAGTACTTC.

The chain employs TRBV28 and TRBJ2-1; 7 bases map to TRBD1. In germline, CDR1 is MDHEN, CDR2 SYDVKM. J was trimmed by 6 bases and V by 6 bases; bases with no gene match: 14. The length of the CDR3 is 16 residues. CDR3 protein: CASRPGGTSRGNEQFF. The CDR3 nucleotides are TGTGCCAGCAGACCAGGGGGAACTAGTAGGGGCAATGAGCAGTTCTTC. Full variable domain (remainder filled in from reference TRBV28 and TRBJ2-1): DVKVTQSSRYLVKRTGEKVFLECVQDMDHENMFWYRQDPGLGLRLIYFSYDVKMKEKGDIPEGYSVSREKKERFSLILESASTNQTSMYLCASRPGGTSRGNEQFFGPGTRLTVL.

Remarks on this clone: The sample has other DNA sequences that encode this CDR3 too. The V and J genes are TRBV10-3 and TRBJ2-7, with TRBD1 matching 12 bases. This CDR3 has 15 residues. J gave up 5 bases and V 0 bases, and 2 bases lay outside the gene matches. CDR1 ENHRY and CDR2 SYGVKD come from the germline V gene. The CDR3 sequence: CAISESGQGANEQYF. The CDR3 DNA is TGTGCCATCAGTGAGTCGGGACAGGGGGCAAACGAGCAGTACTTC.

V usage is TRBV6-6 and J usage is TRBJ1-2; D remains unclear. There are 13 residues in the CDR3. Germline assignment: CDR1 MNHNY and CDR2 SVGAGI (reference sequence). Trimming took off 5 bases at V and 2 bases at J, with 9 bases between the two ends. CDR3 residues: CASSMDGNYGYTF. The CDR3 bases are TGTGCCAGCAGTATGGACGGGAACTATGGCTACACCTTC.

The chain combines TRBV7-9 with TRBJ1-1; D is undetermined. Germline CDR1 reads SEHNR; CDR2 reads FQNEAQ (reference sequence). There are 15 residues in the CDR3. Trimming removed 5 bases from V and 2 bases from J, with 15 bases in between. The CDR3 DNA reads as TGTGCCAGCAGCGGACCTGGGCAGCCTAACACTGAAGCTTTCTTT. Translating gives CASSGPGQPNTEAFF.

The V gene is TRBV4-2, the J gene TRBJ2-3; the match to TRBD2 covers 7 bases. Trimming cost V 1 base and J 3 bases; bases outside gene matches: 7. Germline-derived CDR1 and CDR2 are LGHNA and YNFKEQ. This CDR3 is 16 amino acids long. CDR3 sequence (DNA): TGTGCCAGCAGCCAAGCGAATGGGGGGGAGACAGATACGCAGTATTTT. This translates into CASSQANGGETDTQYF.

The chain recombines TRBV7-9 with TRBJ1-1, with D possibly being TRBD1 (5 bases). The CDR3 has 16 amino acids. Trimming took off 0 bases at V and 1 base at J, with 12 bases between the two ends. The germline CDR1 and CDR2 sequences are SEHNR and FQNEAQ (reference sequence). In DNA, the CDR3 is TGTGCCAGCAGCTTAGCGTCCGGGGCGGGGAACACTGAAGCTTTCTTT. Its protein is CASSLASGAGNTEAFF.